This is a list of T cell receptor beta chains from one sample in a study of T cell repertoires in cytomegalovirus infection. No antigens are known for them. One entry per CDR3 protein results from TCRdb running MiXCR on the reads. The data hold about 890,000 distinct CDR3 sequences, with about a third observed a single time. Source: cultured CD8+ T cells from PBMCs, taken from culture after CMV antigen stimulation. All receptors come from a human donor in good health (CMV status not recorded). Some clones in this sample may be carry-over from other donors' samples. CDR3s include the opening cysteine and the closing phenylalanine or tryptophan. Fields, in order: CDR3 protein, D gene, V gene, J gene. D genes are given only for firm matches.

CDR3: CASSLAFAGGLLYNEQFF
D: TRBD2
V: TRBV5-4
J: TRBJ2-1

CDR3: CASSPGRGEDTQYF
D: .
V: TRBV2
J: TRBJ2-3

CDR3: CASSSLTTGLNGELFF
D: .
V: TRBV5-1
J: TRBJ2-2

CDR3: CASSLNGLEVTYNSPLHF
D: .
V: TRBV27
J: TRBJ1-6

CDR3: CASSAVGHTEAFF
D: .
V: TRBV13
J: TRBJ1-1

CDR3: CASSSGQGFGANVLTF
D: TRBD1
V: TRBV7-8
J: TRBJ2-6

CDR3: CASSPNHRVINEKLFF
D: .
V: TRBV7-6
J: TRBJ1-4

CDR3: CASSYRPDGYEQYF
D: .
V: TRBV6-6
J: TRBJ2-7

CDR3: CASSSHIGGERGEQFF
D: .
V: TRBV28
J: TRBJ2-1

CDR3: CASSQTGRNEQFF
D: .
V: TRBV2
J: TRBJ2-1

CDR3: CASSRGRQPQHF
D: .
V: TRBV12-3/TRBV12-4
J: TRBJ1-5

CDR3: CTSSRGSNTDTQYF
D: .
V: TRBV19
J: TRBJ2-3

CDR3: CASSLPLDRGDGETQYF
D: TRBD1
V: TRBV12-3/TRBV12-4
J: TRBJ2-5

CDR3: CASSAGGSEQFF
D: .
V: TRBV9
J: TRBJ2-1

CDR3: CASSYSQTRPLHF
D: .
V: TRBV6-5
J: TRBJ1-6